The 24 T cell receptor beta chains presented below share a single source sample, sequenced in a study of T-cell reconstitution after alpha-beta-depleted transplantation in children. Preparation of the TCRbeta library involved a method that used unique molecular identifiers. TCRdb fed the PCR reads into MiXCR, producing one record per CDR3 protein. There are some 520,000 distinct CDR3 sequences in the sample; less than 35% occur only once, and 2% to 3% lies in the top ten. The sequencing used PBMCs from the stem cell graft donor, collected from the stem cell graft. These receptors were collected from a human donor who donated a stem cell graft to a child with aplastic anemia.

The V call is TRBV5-6, the J call TRBJ2-2; 8 nucleotides line up with TRBD1. CDR3 length equals 13 residues. Germline V gene data show CDR1 as SGHDT and CDR2 as YYEEEE. The J segment lost 1 base and the V segment lost 7 bases, leaving 0 bases of the junction unmatched. CDR3 loop: CASGTGNTGELFF. DNA for the CDR3: TGTGCCAGCGGGACAGGGAACACCGGGGAGCTGTTTTTT.

The V and J genes are TRBV4-3 and TRBJ2-5; 9 nucleotides match TRBD1. The germline V gene encodes CDR1 LGHNA and CDR2 YSLEER. V was pared by 3 bases and J by 2 bases, with 10 bases of the junction left unmatched. CDR3 length equals 17 residues. The CDR3 reads CASSHGQGRTFQETQYF. CDR3 nucleotide sequence: TGCGCCAGCAGCCATGGACAGGGGCGCACCTTTCAAGAGACCCAGTACTTC.

The genes are TRBV5-1 and TRBJ1-2; D is undetermined. The germline CDR1 and CDR2 sequences are SGHRS and YFSETQ. This CDR3 has 14 amino acids. V was cut by 3 bases and J by 1 base, with 10 bases left in between. The CDR3 coding sequence is TGCGCCAGCAGCTCCACGGGAGTTAACTATGGCTACACCTTC. Residues: CASSSTGVNYGYTF.

This chain uses TRBV20-1 with TRBJ2-3, with 9 positions matching TRBD2. Trimming at V came to 0 bases and at J to 1 base, leaving 11 bases not matched to a gene. Germline loops: CDR1 DFQATT, CDR2 SNEGSKA (reference sequence). This CDR3 is 18 amino acids long. This chain's CDR3 is CSARDPASGKGGTDTQYF. Here the CDR3 DNA reads TGCAGTGCTAGAGACCCCGCTAGCGGGAAAGGCGGCACAGATACGCAGTATTTT.

The rearrangement joins TRBV4-2 to TRBJ2-1, with TRBD2 as a possible D gene (5 bases). CDR1 and CDR2 (germline): LGHNA, YNFKEQ. V shed 1 base and J shed 7 bases, with 20 bases lying between them. The CDR3 consists of 17 residues. CDR3 coding DNA: TGTGCCAGCAGCCAAGCATCTCGCGGGTTCCAAGGGAATGAGCAGTTCTTC. It codes for CASSQASRGFQGNEQFF.

The chain carries TRBV28 and TRBJ2-1, with TRBD1 matching 8 bases. Per germline, CDR1 MDHEN and CDR2 SYDVKM. V gave up 4 bases and J gave up 15 bases; unmatched junction bases: 11. The CDR3 is made up of 13 amino acids. CDR3 amino acids: CASSSLGRDRTFF. For the CDR3, the DNA is TGTGCCAGCAGTTCTCTGGGCAGGGACAGGACGTTCTTC.

This clonotype was picked up a small number of times. The chain carries TRBV6-4 and TRBJ1-2, with D unresolved. The V gene's germline CDR1 is MRHNA and CDR2 SNTAGT. CDR3 length: 12 amino acids. Trimming shortened V by 6 bases and J by 8 bases, and 13 bases separated the two germline ends. The CDR3 sequence: CASRMGSRGYTF. CDR3 DNA: TGTGCCAGCAGGATGGGCTCGCGGGGCTACACCTTC.

The chain links TRBV27 to TRBJ2-2; D is perhaps TRBD2 (6 bases). This CDR3 is built from 14 residues. With 8 bases removed from V and 7 bases from J, the gap between germline ends came to 17 bases. Germline CDR1 and CDR2: MNHEY and SMNVEV (reference sequence). CDR3 residues: CASAGPIAGGELFF. The CDR3 region has the DNA TGTGCCAGCGCGGGACCCATCGCCGGCGGGGAGCTGTTTTTT.

The chain carries TRBV11-2 and TRBJ2-7; no definite D call. V was shortened by 1 base and J by 3 bases, with 10 bases between the two germline ends. In germline, CDR1 is SGHAT, CDR2 FQNNGV. CDR3 length: 14 amino acids. CDR3 amino acids: CASSLAAGSYEQYV. The DNA of the CDR3 is TGTGCCAGCAGCTTAGCGGCAGGCAGCTACGAGCAGTACGTC.

The chain couples TRBV5-1 to TRBJ1-1, with D hard to call. The CDR3 is 14 residues long. Looked up from germline, CDR1 is SGHRS and CDR2 is YFSETQ. Trimming stripped 4 bases from V and 1 base from J, with 11 bases between. The CDR3 loop is CASSVGSGNTEAFF. The CDR3 nucleotides are TGCGCCAGCAGCGTCGGGTCAGGGAACACTGAAGCTTTCTTT.

CDR3 nucleotides: TGTGCCAGCAGACCCGGGACTAGCGGGAACTACAATGAGCAGTTCTTC. It yields the protein CASRPGTSGNYNEQFF. The chain combines TRBV12-3 or TRBV12-4 with TRBJ2-1, with 13 positions matching TRBD2. The CDR3 runs 16 residues. Trimming cost V 6 bases and J 3 bases; bases outside gene matches: 5.

This clonotype was detected only a few times. This chain links TRBV13 with TRBJ2-7; D possibly corresponds to TRBD2 (5 bases). There are 14 residues in the CDR3. Per germline, CDR1 PRHDT and CDR2 FYEKMQ (reference sequence). The ends were cut back, 4 bases at V and 0 bases at J, with 10 bases in the middle. The CDR3 DNA is TGTGCCAGCAGCTCCGGACTTACCTCCTACGAGCAGTACGTC. Its translation: CASSSGLTSYEQYV.

The V and J genes are TRBV27 and TRBJ2-3, with 7 bases identical to TRBD2. Germline V gene data show CDR1 as MNHEY and CDR2 as SMNVEV (reference sequence). The V gene end was trimmed by 7 bases and the J gene end by 3 bases; junction bases not matched to a gene: 4. This CDR3 spans 13 amino acids. CDR3 amino acids: CASTGRGTDTQYF. The CDR3 nucleotides are TGTGCCAGCACTGGGCGGGGGACAGATACGCAGTATTTT.

This clonotype was found a few times. The chain has TRBV29-1 and TRBJ2-1, with D possibly matching TRBD1 (6 bases). Germline assignment: CDR1 SQVTM and CDR2 ANQGSEA. The CDR3 totals 16 residues. Trimming shortened V by 3 bases and J by 2 bases, and 17 bases separated the two germline ends. The CDR3 DNA is TGCAGCGTTGAGTTTTTGTGGGGGACACCCTACAATGAGCAGTTCTTC. It specifies CSVEFLWGTPYNEQFF.

The chain couples TRBV11-2 to TRBJ2-5, with D perhaps TRBD2 (6 bases). The CDR3 totals 14 residues. Trimming stripped 5 bases from V and 3 bases from J, with 13 bases between. Germline values: CDR1 SGHAT, CDR2 FQNNGV. CDR3: CASSNLAVEETQYF. In DNA form, the CDR3 reads TGTGCCAGCAGCAACTTAGCGGTCGAAGAGACCCAGTACTTC.

This clonotype was counted between two and nine times. The chain carries TRBV7-9 and TRBJ1-1, with D perhaps matching TRBD1 (5 bases). Germline V gene data show CDR1 as SEHNR and CDR2 as FQNEAQ (reference sequence). Deletions cut 0 bases from V and 6 bases from J, with 8 bases between. The CDR3 sequence is 13 residues long. Written as DNA, the CDR3 is TGTGCCAGCAGCTTAGCGACAGATCCTGAAGCTTTCTTT. Encoded protein: CASSLATDPEAFF.

This clonotype has at least ten counts. The V and J genes are TRBV4-2 and TRBJ2-2; 7 bases are shared with TRBD2. CDR3 length equals 15 residues. V was pared by 0 bases and J by 5 bases, with 3 bases of the junction left unmatched. Germline V gene lookup returns CDR1 LGHNA and CDR2 YNFKEQ. The CDR3 nucleotides are TGTGCCAGCAGCCAAGATTTCGGGGGGACCGGGGAGCTGTTTTTT. Encoded protein: CASSQDFGGTGELFF.

The chain joins TRBV29-1 to TRBJ2-2; D perhaps matches TRBD2 (6 bases). Per germline, CDR1 SQVTM and CDR2 ANQGSEA. Trimming removed 4 bases from V and 7 bases from J, with 16 bases in between. This CDR3 has 14 amino acids. The CDR3 nucleotides are TGCAGCGTTGGTCGACTGAGGAGGGACGGGGAGCTGTTTTTT. Protein product: CSVGRLRRDGELFF.

This clonotype was seen more than once but under ten times. The V gene is TRBV29-1, the J gene TRBJ2-1; 8 nucleotides agree with TRBD2. CDR3 length: 14 residues. V dropped 7 bases and J dropped 8; count of bases not matched to a gene: 13. CDR1 is SQVTM and CDR2 is ANQGSEA in the germline V gene. CDR3 in amino acids: CSGGLGGRSYEQFF. The CDR3 nucleotides are TGCAGCGGGGGACTTGGCGGGAGGAGCTATGAGCAGTTCTTC.

This chain connects TRBV6-5 to TRBJ1-1, with a possible D match to TRBD1 (5 bases). The CDR3 is 14 residues long. Trimming pared 2 bases from V and 6 bases from J, leaving 13 bases between. Per the germline V gene, CDR1 is MNHEY and CDR2 is SVGAGI. The CDR3 region has the DNA TGTGCCAGCAGTTACGTAGACAGTTTATCTGAAGCTTTCTTT. This translates into CASSYVDSLSEAFF.

The chain links TRBV27 to TRBJ2-1, with 12 bases identical to TRBD1. The CDR3 runs to 15 residues. Losses at the gene ends were 2 bases for V and 5 bases for J; bases not matched to a gene: 1. CDR1 is MNHEY and CDR2 is SMNVEV in the germline V gene (reference sequence). CDR3 residues: CASSLGTGGNNEQFF. CDR3 sequence (DNA): TGTGCCAGCAGTTTAGGGACAGGGGGCAACAATGAGCAGTTCTTC.

The chain combines TRBV5-6 with TRBJ1-2; D call uncertain. Trimming removed 2 bases from V and 7 bases from J, with 9 bases in between. There are 12 residues in the CDR3. CDR1 and CDR2 from the germline V gene are SGHDT and YYEEEE. The CDR3 sequence: CASSFPGGGYTF. DNA of the CDR3: TGTGCCAGCAGCTTCCCGGGAGGTGGCTACACCTTC.

This clonotype was found a few times. This chain uses TRBV27 with TRBJ2-1; 12 nucleotides agree with TRBD2. The CDR3 spans 15 residues. Trimming cost V 5 bases and J 9 bases; bases outside gene matches: 8. Germline V gene sequence: CDR1 MNHEY, CDR2 SMNVEV (reference sequence). The CDR3 sequence: CASSPSGRVGGEQFF. CDR3 DNA: TGTGCCAGCAGTCCTAGCGGGAGGGTAGGCGGTGAGCAGTTCTTC.

The chain employs TRBV12-3 or TRBV12-4 and TRBJ2-7, with TRBD1 matching over 10 bases. The CDR3 covers 14 residues. Losses at the gene ends were 7 bases for V and 1 base for J; bases not matched to a gene: 4. This chain's CDR3 is CASTGTGESYEQYF. CDR3 nucleotides: TGTGCCAGCACTGGGACAGGGGAATCCTACGAGCAGTACTTC.